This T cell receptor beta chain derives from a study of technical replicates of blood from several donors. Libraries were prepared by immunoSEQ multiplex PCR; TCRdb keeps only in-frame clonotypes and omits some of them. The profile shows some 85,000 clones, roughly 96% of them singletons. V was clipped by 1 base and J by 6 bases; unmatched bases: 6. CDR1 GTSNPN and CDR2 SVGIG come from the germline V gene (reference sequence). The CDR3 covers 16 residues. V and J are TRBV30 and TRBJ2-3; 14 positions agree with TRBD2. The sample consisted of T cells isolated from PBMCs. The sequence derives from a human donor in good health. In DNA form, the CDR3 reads TGTGCCTGGAGTGACATGACTAGCGGGAGGGAGGATACGCAGTATTTT. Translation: CAWSDMTSGREDTQYF.